These T cell receptor beta chains were read from a single sample in a study of blood T cell repertoires in COVID-19. The table came from immunoSEQ multiplex PCR; TCRdb's copy has only in-frame clones and leaves some out. The sample has 150,000 to 200,000 clones, around 89% seen once; the top ten hold less than 5.5%. Sequenced sample: peripheral blood. Receptors originate from a human donor in a cohort sampled during active COVID-19. Each CDR3 is given with its conserved first and last residue. The D gene is left open where the match is weak. Rows give clone size only sometimes, using once, few, many, or a class for an expanded clone.

j_call,d_call,v_call,clone_size,cdr3_aa,cdr3_nt
TRBJ1-5,NA,TRBV2,NA,CASSGEGRSNQPQHF,TGTGCCAGCAGCGGCGAGGGGAGGAGTAATCAGCCCCAGCATTTT
TRBJ2-7,TRBD2,TRBV10-3,NA,CAISQPGLSGSYEQYF,TGTGCCATCAGTCAACCGGGGCTTAGCGGGAGCTACGAGCAGTACTTC
TRBJ2-1,NA,TRBV28,NA,CASSRVYRVYNEQFF,TGTGCCAGCAGCCGGGTTTACAGGGTCTACAATGAGCAGTTCTTC
TRBJ1-4,TRBD1,TRBV5-1,NA,CASSNGQGGGEKLFF,TGCGCCAGCAGCAATGGACAGGGAGGGGGTGAAAAACTGTTTTTT
TRBJ1-1,NA,TRBV30,NA,CAWRWDTYTEAFF,TGTGCCTGGAGGTGGGACACATACACTGAAGCTTTCTTT
TRBJ2-3,TRBD2,TRBV7-6,NA,CASSLARTSGTDTQYF,TGTGCCAGCAGCTTAGCTCGGACTAGCGGCACAGATACGCAGTATTTT
TRBJ1-5,NA,TRBV6-2/TRBV6-3,few,CASSPEGRSDQPQHF,TGTGCCAGCAGCCCCGAGGGCAGGTCGGATCAGCCCCAGCATTTT
TRBJ2-3,TRBD2,TRBV9,NA,CASSVGGRATDTQYF,TGTGCCAGCAGCGTAGGGGGGAGGGCCACCGATACGCAGTATTTT
TRBJ2-3,NA,TRBV4-2,NA,CASSPASGKADTQYF,TGTGCCAGCAGCCCCGCCTCGGGTAAAGCAGATACGCAGTATTTT
TRBJ2-3,NA,TRBV7-9,NA,CATGSNSAGTDTQYF,TGTGCCACCGGATCCAATAGCGCGGGCACAGATACGCAGTATTTT
TRBJ2-7,TRBD2,TRBV7-6,NA,CASSSRIAGGAYEQYF,TGTGCCAGCAGCTCCAGAATCGCCGGGGGGGCCTACGAGCAGTACTTC
TRBJ1-5,NA,TRBV19,NA,CASTLFSGFGTGAHF,NA
TRBJ2-1,TRBD2,TRBV9,NA,CASSVDFVLAGMGEQFF,TGTGCCAGCAGCGTAGATTTCGTACTAGCGGGAATGGGTGAGCAGTTCTTC
TRBJ1-2,NA,TRBV5-8,NA,CASSRSIGRGAVNYGYTF,TGTGCCAGCAGCCGATCCATTGGTCGGGGAGCTGTTAACTATGGCTACACCTTC
TRBJ2-7,NA,TRBV3-1/TRBV3-2,NA,CASSQAASVVYEQYF,TGTGCCAGCAGCCAAGCGGCTAGCGTTGTGTACGAGCAGTACTTC
TRBJ2-7,NA,TRBV5-3,few,CARSLGLIVTRGNEQYF,TGTGCCAGAAGCTTGGGTCTCATTGTGACCAGGGGTAACGAGCAGTACTTC
TRBJ2-7,TRBD1,TRBV2,NA,CASRQGTMYEQYF,TGTGCCAGCCGACAGGGCACAATGTACGAGCAGTACTTC
TRBJ2-7,TRBD1,TRBV28,NA,CASSTPGQGNYEQYF,TGTGCCAGCAGCACCCCCGGACAGGGTAACTACGAGCAGTACTTC
TRBJ2-7,TRBD1,TRBV10-2,once,CASSEAGGNEQYF,TGCGCCAGCAGTGAAGCAGGGGGAAACGAGCAGTACTTC
TRBJ1-5,TRBD1,TRBV19,NA,CASSTGQANQPQHF,TGTGCCAGTAGTACGGGACAGGCCAATCAGCCCCAGCATTTT
TRBJ2-7,NA,TRBV27,NA,CASSPGSGGEQYF,TGTGCCAGCAGCCCCGGGAGCGGAGGGGAGCAGTACTTC
TRBJ1-2,TRBD1,TRBV27,few,CASSAGQGQGGYTF,TGTGCCAGCAGCGCCGGACAGGGGCAGGGAGGCTACACCTTC
TRBJ2-7,NA,TRBV6-8,NA,CASSSPGLTYEQYF,TGTGCCAGCAGTTCACCGGGACTCACCTACGAGCAGTACTTC
TRBJ1-1,TRBD1,TRBV15,NA,CATSTTGTGLMNTEAFF,TGTGCCACCAGCACTACCGGGACAGGGTTGATGAACACTGAAGCTTTCTTT
TRBJ1-5,NA,TRBV28,NA,CASRRARKPQHF,TGTGCCAGCAGGCGGGCGCGAAAGCCCCAGCATTTT
TRBJ2-7,NA,TRBV12-3/TRBV12-4,NA,CASSSRGGEQYF,TGTGCCAGCAGTTCACGGGGAGGCGAGCAGTACTTC
TRBJ1-1,NA,TRBV3-1/TRBV3-2,NA,CASSQGVRVEAFF,TGTGCCAGCAGCCAAGGGGTGAGGGTTGAAGCTTTCTTT
TRBJ2-6,TRBD1,TRBV19,NA,CASSIRQGHSGANVLTF,TGTGCCAGTAGTATTCGACAGGGGCACTCTGGGGCCAACGTCCTGACTTTC
TRBJ1-1,NA,TRBV6-1,NA,CASSELTDDGEKERRGLLGAEAFF,TGTGCCAGCAGTGAACTAACCGACGATGGGGAGAAGGAAAGGAGGGGCTTACTGGGGGCTGAAGCTTTCTTT
TRBJ2-2,NA,TRBV9,NA,CASSRIDRANTGELFF,TGTGCCAGCAGCCGAATCGACAGAGCTAACACCGGGGAGCTGTTTTTT
TRBJ2-3,NA,TRBV30,NA,CAWASTRDTQYF,TGTGCCTGGGCCTCTACTCGAGATACGCAGTATTTT
TRBJ2-5,NA,TRBV6-6,NA,CASSWPAGFETQYF,TGTGCCAGCAGTTGGCCAGCGGGTTTTGAGACCCAGTACTTC
TRBJ2-7,NA,TRBV6-2/TRBV6-3,few,CASSFIVRGEQYF,TGTGCCAGCAGTTTTATCGTACGGGGCGAGCAGTACTTC
TRBJ1-1,TRBD1,TRBV5-1,NA,CASSPPTGGYTEAFF,TGCGCCAGCAGCCCACCGACAGGGGGCTACACTGAAGCTTTCTTT
TRBJ2-5,TRBD1,TRBV15,NA,CATSRDGQVETQYF,TGTGCCACCAGCAGAGATGGACAGGTTGAGACCCAGTACTTC
TRBJ2-3,TRBD2,TRBV5-5,NA,CASSPTSGAQDTQYF,TGTGCCAGCAGCCCGACTAGCGGGGCCCAAGATACGCAGTATTTT
TRBJ1-1,TRBD1,TRBV10-3,NA,CAIGRPDREPYTEAFF,TGTGCCATCGGGCGACCCGACAGGGAACCCTACACTGAAGCTTTCTTT
TRBJ1-1,NA,TRBV7-2,NA,CASSWGQNTEAFF,TGTGCCAGCAGTTGGGGCCAGAACACTGAAGCTTTCTTT
TRBJ2-6,NA,TRBV4-3,NA,CASSQVAGPGANVLTF,TGCGCCAGCAGCCAAGTCGCAGGTCCTGGGGCCAACGTCCTGACTTTC
TRBJ2-5,NA,TRBV18,NA,CASSPKRQETQYF,TGTGCCAGCTCACCAAAGAGACAAGAGACCCAGTACTTC
TRBJ2-1,NA,TRBV25-1,NA,CASSDASQAYNEQFF,TGTGCCAGCAGTGATGCCTCGCAAGCGTACAATGAGCAGTTCTTC
TRBJ2-7,TRBD2,TRBV5-6,NA,CASSLVGGNEQYF,TGTGCCAGCAGCTTGGTGGGAGGGAACGAGCAGTACTTC
TRBJ2-1,NA,TRBV19,NA,CASSQGVEQFF,TGTGCCAGTAGTCAGGGCGTTGAGCAGTTCTTC